The TCR beta chain under discussion was sequenced for a study of Graves' ophthalmopathy and Graves' hyperthyroidism. This CDR3 has 18 amino acids. V trimming: 1 base; J trimming: 1 base; junction bases outside the gene matches: 13. Germline V gene sequence: CDR1 MGHRA, CDR2 YSYEKL. The authors amplified TCR beta CDR3 regions from RNA transcripts. HTBI-primed RT-PCR formed the first round, and a multiplex PCR formed the second. TCRdb reprocessed the multiplex PCR reads via MiXCR and lists one record per CDR3 protein. The repertoire holds hundreds of thousands of distinct CDR3 sequences, with 15% as singletons. PBMCs were obtained from roughly 9.7 ml of fresh peripheral blood. This clonotype was detected a few times. Its specificity is not known. General study points: Built on 13 signatures, a model told ophthalmopathy apart from stable hyperthyroidism with almost 90% sensitivity and under 83% specificity. Blood also harbored most expanded thyroid clonotypes above 0.001 frequency.

The sequence came from a woman between 18 and 29 years old with stable Graves' hyperthyroidism. The sample was peripheral blood. The rearrangement links TRBV4-1 to TRBJ2-7, with TRBD2 identical over 7 bases. The CDR3 region is CASSQVMSLSGGSYEQYF. CDR3 sequence (DNA): TGCGCCAGCAGCCAAGTCATGAGTCTATCGGGGGGTTCCTACGAGCAGTACTTC.